The 31 T cell receptor beta chains in this list originate from one sample, sequenced in a study of PD-1 blockade in mismatch repair-deficient tumors. Only in-frame clones appear in the TCRdb table, and some are missing; sequencing was by immunoSEQ multiplex PCR. Here the sample spans some 120,000 clones, about 90% being singletons. This specimen was peripheral blood, taken 72 weeks after starting pembrolizumab. The receptor source for this set is an adult with mismatch repair-deficient cancer.

V is TRBV19 and J is TRBJ1-5, with 8 bases matching TRBD1. From germline, CDR1 is LNHDA and CDR2 SQIVND (reference sequence). V shed 7 bases, J shed 5 bases, and the junction held 4 bases outside the gene matches. The CDR3 is 13 residues long. The CDR3 nucleotides read TGTGCCAGTAACCCGGACAGGGATCAGCCCCAGCATTTT. Residues: CASNPDRDQPQHF.

The chain employs TRBV4-1 and TRBJ2-7, with D unresolved. Germline CDR1 is MGHRA and CDR2 is YSYEKL. V lost 0 bases and J 6 bases, leaving 0 bases between the germline ends. This CDR3 has 10 residues. CDR3 residues: CASSQDEQYF. The DNA for the CDR3 is TGCGCCAGCAGCCAAGACGAGCAGTACTTC.

The count of this clone is one. This sequence joins TRBV30 and TRBJ2-1; 10 bases line up with TRBD2. The germline V gene has CDR1 GTSNPN and CDR2 SVGIG (reference sequence). The CDR3 sequence is 16 residues long. V gave up 2 bases and J gave up 4 bases; unmatched junction bases: 8. CDR3 loop: CAWSPSSGRAYNEQFF. CDR3 DNA: TGTGCCTGGAGTCCCTCAAGCGGGAGGGCTTACAATGAGCAGTTCTTC.

The rearrangement links TRBV27 to TRBJ2-1, with D unclear. CDR3 length: 12 residues. V was cut by 5 bases and J by 5 bases, with 7 bases left in between. The germline V gene has CDR1 MNHEY and CDR2 SMNVEV (reference sequence). Here the CDR3 DNA reads TGTGCCAGCAGTGCAATTAACAATGAGCAGTTCTTC. Its translation is CASSAINNEQFF.

This chain joins TRBV6-5 and TRBJ1-5; unclear D gene. CDR1 and CDR2 (germline): MNHEY, SVGAGI. V lost 1 base and J lost 5, with 6 bases in between. The CDR3 covers 13 residues. CDR3 sequence (DNA): TGTGCCAGCAGTTACTGGGTGGATCAGCCCCAGCATTTT. The encoded protein is CASSYWVDQPQHF.

This clone appeared a single time. V usage is TRBV15 and J usage is TRBJ2-7; D might be TRBD1 or TRBD2, each matching 5 bases. Trimming shortened V by 0 bases and J by 0 bases, and 9 bases separated the two germline ends. The CDR3 length is 15 residues. CDR1 and CDR2 (germline): LNHNV, YYDKDF (reference sequence). The CDR3 DNA reads as TGTGCCACCAGCAGAGAGTGGGGGAGCTCCTACGAGCAGTACTTC. Translating it yields CATSREWGSSYEQYF.

This clone occurred once. This sequence joins TRBV25-1 and TRBJ2-1; D is uncertain. Germline CDR1 is MGHDK and CDR2 is SYGVNS. V dropped 6 bases and J dropped 9 bases, with 15 bases sitting between them. This CDR3 comprises 13 residues. CDR3 DNA: TGTGCCAGCAGCTCCCCTGATATTGTTGAGCAGTTCTTC. It is translated as CASSSPDIVEQFF.

The chain employs TRBV5-1 and TRBJ1-1, with 9 positions matching TRBD1. The V gene's germline CDR1 is SGHRS and CDR2 YFSETQ. V lost 0 bases to trimming and J lost 10 bases; unmatched junction nucleotides: 7. The CDR3 has 14 amino acids. The CDR3 loop reads CASSLGATGGAAFF. Here the CDR3 DNA reads TGCGCCAGCAGCTTGGGTGCAACAGGGGGCGCAGCTTTCTTT.

The chain carries TRBV4-3 and TRBJ2-2; tentative D call: TRBD2 (6 bases). This CDR3 region has 16 residues. Germline V lookup: CDR1 LGHNA, CDR2 YSLEER. The V and J ends lost 0 bases and 1 base respectively, with 9 bases between them. The CDR3 spells CASSQERLVNTGELFF. Here the CDR3 DNA reads TGCGCCAGCAGCCAAGAACGACTAGTGAACACCGGGGAGCTGTTTTTT.

The CDR3 region is CASRHRGGGEKLFF. The DNA for the CDR3 is TGTGCCAGCAGGCACAGGGGCGGGGGTGAAAAACTGTTTTTT. The chain recombines TRBV2 with TRBJ1-4; 7 bases are a match to TRBD1. This CDR3 contains 14 residues. V trimming: 6 bases; J trimming: 7 bases; junction bases outside the gene matches: 8. From germline, CDR1 is SNHLY and CDR2 FYNNEI.

V and J are TRBV14 and TRBJ2-2; D remains ambiguous. The germline V gene encodes CDR1 SGHDN and CDR2 FVKESK. V lost 0 bases and J lost 1, with 6 bases in between. The CDR3 consists of 15 residues. In DNA, the CDR3 is TGTGCCAGCAGCCAAGAGGTCCTGAACACCGGGGAGCTGTTTTTT. Its translation is CASSQEVLNTGELFF. Using reference TRBV14 and TRBJ2-2 for the parts outside the CDR3, the full variable domain is EAGVTQFPSHSVIEKGQTVTLRCDPISGHDNLYWYRRVMGKEIKFLLHFVKESKQDESGMPNNRFLAERTGGTYSTLKVQPAELEDSGVYFCASSQEVLNTGELFFGEGSRLTVL.

This clone occurred once. This CDR3 is CASSPQAGYSYNEQFF. In DNA form, the CDR3 reads TGTGCCAGCAGCCCTCAGGCGGGATACTCCTACAATGAGCAGTTCTTC. This chain joins TRBV7-8 and TRBJ2-1; possible D gene TRBD2, 6 bases. Germline CDR1 reads SGHVS; CDR2 reads FQNEAQ. Deletions cut 5 bases from V and 0 bases from J, with 14 bases between. CDR3 length: 16 amino acids.

J is TRBJ1-4 and V is TRBV11-2; D ambiguous. V lost 1 base, J lost 10 bases, and 13 bases lay in between. The CDR3 length is 14 residues. Germline CDR1 SGHAT, CDR2 FQNNGV. CDR3 DNA sequence: TGTGCCAGCAGCTTAGCTGGACCTCGGGGAAAACTGTTTTTT. Translated: CASSLAGPRGKLFF. Variable domain in full (rest from reference TRBV11-2 and TRBJ1-4): EAGVAQSPRYKIIEKRQSVAFWCNPISGHATLYWYQQILGQGPKLLIQFQNNGVVDDSQLPKDRFSAERLKGVDSTLKIQPAKLEDSAVYLCASSLAGPRGKLFFGSGTQLSVL.

The rearrangement links TRBV2 to TRBJ1-2, with no clear D. V lost 4 bases and J 4 bases, leaving 10 bases between the germline ends. The V gene's germline CDR1 is SNHLY and CDR2 FYNNEI. CDR3 length equals 13 residues. Here the CDR3 DNA reads TGTGCCAGCAGTGTTAAGTCCTCCTATGGCTACACCTTC. Protein product: CASSVKSSYGYTF.

This clone appeared once. This chain joins TRBV18 and TRBJ2-7; D uncertain. This CDR3 has 15 amino acids. Trimming removed 3 bases at V and 9 bases at J, with 21 bases between. Germline-derived CDR1 and CDR2 are KGHSH and LQKENI. CDR3 residues: CASSPGMALLDVQYF. The CDR3 DNA reads as TGTGCCAGCTCACCGGGTATGGCCCTTCTAGATGTGCAGTACTTC.

The chain employs TRBV4-1 and TRBJ2-7, with 11 bases matching TRBD1. Germline values: CDR1 MGHRA, CDR2 YSYEKL. This CDR3 contains 14 residues. J lost 4 bases, V lost 6 bases, and 5 bases had no gene match. Written as DNA, the CDR3 is TGCGCCAGCAGACCCGGGACAGGGGGATACGAGCAGTACTTC. Encoded protein: CASRPGTGGYEQYF.

This chain joins TRBV6-1 and TRBJ2-5; D not certain. The CDR3 has 11 amino acids. Trimming stripped 5 bases from V and 3 bases from J, with 4 bases between. CDR1 and CDR2 from the germline V gene are MNHNS and SASEGT. The CDR3 spells CASSLEETQYF. The CDR3, as DNA: TGTGCCAGCAGTTTAGAAGAGACCCAGTACTTC.

The rearrangement links TRBV14 to TRBJ2-1; maybe TRBD2 (5 bases). CDR1 SGHDN and CDR2 FVKESK come from the germline V gene. There are 13 residues in the CDR3. Trimming removed 1 base at V and 6 bases at J, with 7 bases between. The chain's CDR3 is CASSQVGGNEQFF. CDR3 in DNA: TGTGCCAGCAGCCAAGTAGGAGGCAATGAGCAGTTCTTC.

This sequence joins TRBV9 and TRBJ2-7; 9 nucleotides match TRBD1. The CDR3 spans 15 residues. Germline trimming cut 3 bases from V and 3 bases from J; bases unmatched to any gene: 7. Germline CDR1 SGDLS, CDR2 YYNGEE. The CDR3 bases are TGTGCCAGCAGCGCGGGACAGGGCACACACTACGAGCAGTACTTC. The encoded protein is CASSAGQGTHYEQYF. The full variable domain, completed using reference TRBV9 and TRBJ2-7, is DSGVTQTPKHLITATGQRVTLRCSPRSGDLSVYWYQQSLDQGLQFLIQYYNGEERAKGNILERFSAQQFPDLHSELNLSSLELGDSALYFCASSAGQGTHYEQYFGPGTRLTVT.

The V gene is TRBV7-2, the J gene TRBJ2-1; 8 bases align to TRBD2. Germline loops: CDR1 SGHTA, CDR2 FQGNSA. The CDR3 spans 14 residues. V gave up 2 bases and J gave up 6 bases; unmatched junction bases: 3. This CDR3 is CASSLSGGSNEQFF. The DNA of the CDR3 is TGTGCCAGCAGCTTAAGCGGGGGCTCCAATGAGCAGTTCTTC.

The chain couples TRBV2 to TRBJ1-4; 7 nucleotides match TRBD1. Germline CDR1 reads SNHLY; CDR2 reads FYNNEI. V shed 7 bases, J shed 3 bases, and the junction held 8 bases outside the gene matches. This CDR3 spans 15 amino acids. Here the CDR3 DNA reads TGTGCCAGCAACCGGGAAGGGACAGCTAATGAAAAACTGTTTTTT. Translating it yields CASNREGTANEKLFF.

The chain uses TRBV9 and TRBJ2-7; D possibly corresponds to TRBD2 (6 bases). Trimming removed 0 bases at V and 3 bases at J, with 13 bases between. There are 15 residues in the CDR3. Germline CDR1 reads SGDLS; CDR2 reads YYNGEE. CDR3: CASSVGDSSFYEQYF. The CDR3 DNA sequence: TGTGCCAGCAGCGTAGGGGACTCAAGCTTCTACGAGCAGTACTTC.

This rearrangement joins TRBV28 to TRBJ2-7, with D tentatively TRBD1 (6 bases). The CDR3 runs to 14 residues. Trimming left V 3 bases short and J 3 bases short, with 12 bases between. The germline gives CDR1 MDHEN, CDR2 SYDVKM. The CDR3 DNA reads TGTGCCAGCAGTTTTGGGGGCCAGGGCTACGAGCAGTACTTC. The encoded protein is CASSFGGQGYEQYF.

The chain uses TRBV15 and TRBJ2-7, with TRBD2 identical over 12 bases. Germline V gives CDR1 LNHNV, CDR2 YYDKDF (reference sequence). Losses at the gene ends were 4 bases for V and 4 bases for J; bases not matched to a gene: 8. The CDR3 spans 16 residues. The CDR3 nucleotides are TGTGCCACCAGCAAGACTAGCGGGAGTGTACGTTACGAGCAGTACTTC. This codes for CATSKTSGSVRYEQYF.

This clone was counted a few times. V gene TRBV25-1 combines with J gene TRBJ1-4; weak D call: TRBD1 (5 bases). The CDR3 runs 14 residues. Deletions cut 0 bases from V and 7 bases from J, with 9 bases between. Germline V gene lookup returns CDR1 MGHDK and CDR2 SYGVNS. The CDR3 DNA reads as TGTGCCAGCAGTGAATACAGGGCGGGTGAAAAACTGTTTTTT. This gives the protein CASSEYRAGEKLFF.

The V call is TRBV28, the J call TRBJ2-3; 8 bases fit TRBD1. The CDR3 length is 15 residues. The germline gives CDR1 MDHEN, CDR2 SYDVKM. Germline trimming cut 7 bases from V and 0 bases from J; bases unmatched to any gene: 6. CDR3 loop: CASKRDRPSTDTQYF. Here the CDR3 DNA reads TGTGCCAGCAAACGGGACAGGCCCAGCACAGATACGCAGTATTTT. Supplemented by reference TRBV28 and TRBJ2-3, the full variable domain reads DVKVTQSSRYLVKRTGEKVFLECVQDMDHENMFWYRQDPGLGLRLIYFSYDVKMKEKGDIPEGYSVSREKKERFSLILESASTNQTSMYLCASKRDRPSTDTQYFGPGTRLTVL.

The rearrangement links TRBV7-9 to TRBJ1-5; D is uncertain. The CDR3 extends over 12 amino acids. V gave up 0 bases and J gave up 4 bases, with 1 base separating them. Per germline, CDR1 SEHNR and CDR2 FQNEAQ (reference sequence). CDR3 sequence reads: CASSLANQPQHF. The DNA of the CDR3 is TGTGCCAGCAGCTTAGCAAATCAGCCCCAGCATTTT.

The chain carries TRBV12-2 and TRBJ2-7; whether TRBD1, the table's D call, matches the DNA was not checked. TRBV12-2 counts as a pseudogene. This CDR3 comprises 20 residues. In nucleotides, the CDR3 is TGTGCAAGTCGCCCCCCTCACCCCCCAGGGCAGGTGATTTTCTCCTACGAGCAGTACTTC. Residues: CASRPPHPPGQVIFSYEQYF.

The chain joins TRBV5-4 to TRBJ2-5; no reliable D call. V was clipped by 3 bases and J by 4 bases, with 10 bases between them. This CDR3 region has 13 residues. The germline V gene has CDR1 SGHNT and CDR2 YYREEE (reference sequence). Here the CDR3 DNA reads TGTGCCAGCAGCTATGGCTTAGGAGAGACCCAGTACTTC. Amino acid sequence: CASSYGLGETQYF.

This rearrangement joins TRBV4-1 to TRBJ2-7; a weak D match, TRBD2 (6 bases). The CDR3 is 14 residues long. The germline gives CDR1 MGHRA, CDR2 YSYEKL. Trimming left V 1 base short and J 6 bases short, with 13 bases between. CDR3 in amino acids: CASSQGSGLSEQYF. The CDR3 DNA sequence: TGCGCCAGCAGCCAAGGGTCGGGACTTAGCGAGCAGTACTTC.

The rearrangement joins TRBV4-2 to TRBJ1-4; no clear D gene. CDR3 length equals 14 residues. The germline gives CDR1 LGHNA, CDR2 YNFKEQ. V dropped 1 base and J dropped 5 bases, with 8 bases sitting between them. The CDR3 DNA reads TGTGCCAGCAGCCAAGTGTCGGGGAATGAAAAACTGTTTTTT. This sequence encodes CASSQVSGNEKLFF.